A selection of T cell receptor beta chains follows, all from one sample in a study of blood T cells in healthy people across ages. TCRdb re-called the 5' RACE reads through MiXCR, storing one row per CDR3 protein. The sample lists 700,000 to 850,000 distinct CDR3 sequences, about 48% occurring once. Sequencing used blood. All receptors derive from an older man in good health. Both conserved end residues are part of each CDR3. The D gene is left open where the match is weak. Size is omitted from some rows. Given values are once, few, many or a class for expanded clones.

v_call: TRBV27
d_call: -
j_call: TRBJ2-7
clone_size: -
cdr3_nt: TGTGCCAGCAGCCTCCCGTTCGAGAATGAGCAGTACTTC
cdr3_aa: CASSLPFENEQYF

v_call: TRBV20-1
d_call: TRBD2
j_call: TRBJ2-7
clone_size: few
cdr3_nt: TGCAGTGCTAGTGCTAGCGGGAGGTCCTACGAGCAGTACTTC
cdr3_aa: CSASASGRSYEQYF

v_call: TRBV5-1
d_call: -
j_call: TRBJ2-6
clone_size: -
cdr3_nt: TGCGCCAGCAGCTGGACAAGCTCTGGGGCCAACGTCCTGACTTTC
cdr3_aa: CASSWTSSGANVLTF

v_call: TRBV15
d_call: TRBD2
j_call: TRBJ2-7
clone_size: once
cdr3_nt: TGTGCCACCAGCAGGGTATCTAGCGGGAGCCACGAGCAGTACTTC
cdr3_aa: CATSRVSSGSHEQYF

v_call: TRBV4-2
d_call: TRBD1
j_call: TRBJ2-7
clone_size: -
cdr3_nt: TGTGCCAGCAGCCAAGATGGGACAGGCGGAAATGAGCAGTACTTC
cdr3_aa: CASSQDGTGGNEQYF

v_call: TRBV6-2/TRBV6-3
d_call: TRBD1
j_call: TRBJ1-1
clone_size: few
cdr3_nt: TGTGCCAGCAGTTCCCCGGGACAGGGGGCTACTGAAGCTTTCTTT
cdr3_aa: CASSSPGQGATEAFF

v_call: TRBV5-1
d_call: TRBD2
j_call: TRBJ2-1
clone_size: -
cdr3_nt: TGCGCCAGCAGCGCCCGGGAGGATTCCTACAATGAGCAGTTCTTC
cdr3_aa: CASSAREDSYNEQFF

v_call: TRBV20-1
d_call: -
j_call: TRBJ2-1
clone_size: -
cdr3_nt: TGCAGTGCTAAGGGACGCACAAGCGTCAATGAGCAGTTCTTC
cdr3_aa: CSAKGRTSVNEQFF

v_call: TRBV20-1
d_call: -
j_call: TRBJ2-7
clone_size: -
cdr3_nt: TGCAGTGCTGCAGGACTAAGTGTCTACGAGCAGTACTTC
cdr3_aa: CSAAGLSVYEQYF

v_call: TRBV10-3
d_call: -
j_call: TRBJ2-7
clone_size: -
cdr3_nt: TGTGCCATCACCTCAGGGGCCTACGAGCAGTACTTC
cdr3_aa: CAITSGAYEQYF

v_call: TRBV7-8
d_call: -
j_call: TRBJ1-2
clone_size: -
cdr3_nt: TGTGCCAGCAGCTTAGGGACGGACGACTTCGGCTATGGCTACACCTTC
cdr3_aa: CASSLGTDDFGYGYTF

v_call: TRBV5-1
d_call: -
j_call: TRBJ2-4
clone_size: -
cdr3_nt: TGCGCCAGCAGCCCGGTTGGGGGAAACATTCAGTACTTC
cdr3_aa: CASSPVGGNIQYF

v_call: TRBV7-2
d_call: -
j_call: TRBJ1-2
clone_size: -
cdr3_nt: TGTGCCAGCAGCTTCCGCAGTGACTGGGACTACACCTTC
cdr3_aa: CASSFRSDWDYTF

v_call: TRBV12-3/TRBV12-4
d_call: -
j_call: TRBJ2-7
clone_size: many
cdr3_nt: TGTGCCAGCAGCCCCGGAGGCGAGCAGTACTTC
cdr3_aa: CASSPGGEQYF

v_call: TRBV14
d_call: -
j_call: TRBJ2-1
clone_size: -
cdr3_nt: TGTGCCAGCAGCCAAGGGGGACGGCCTAGCTCCTACAATGAGCAGTTCTTC
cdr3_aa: CASSQGGRPSSYNEQFF

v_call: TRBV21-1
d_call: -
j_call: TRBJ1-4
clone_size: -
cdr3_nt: TGTGCCAGAGGGGATAGTGAAAAACTGTTTTTT
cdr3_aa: CARGDSEKLFF

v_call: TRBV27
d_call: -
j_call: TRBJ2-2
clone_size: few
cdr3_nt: TGTGCCAGCAGTCCCCCGACAGGGTATGGGGCTGGGAGGACCGGGGAGCTGTTTTTT
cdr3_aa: CASSPPTGYGAGRTGELFF

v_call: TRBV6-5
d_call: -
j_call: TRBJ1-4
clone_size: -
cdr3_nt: TGTGCCAGCAGTTTCGAATCCAGCCTTGGGAGGGAAAAACTGTTTTTT
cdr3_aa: CASSFESSLGREKLFF

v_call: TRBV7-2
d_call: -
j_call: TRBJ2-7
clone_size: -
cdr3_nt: TGTGCCAGCAGCTTAGCGTTAACGGAATGGTCCGAGCAGTACTTC
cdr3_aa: CASSLALTEWSEQYF

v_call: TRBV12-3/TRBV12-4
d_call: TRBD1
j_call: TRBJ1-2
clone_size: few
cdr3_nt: TGTGCCAGCAGGAGGGACAGACCTAACTATGGCTACACCTTC
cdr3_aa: CASRRDRPNYGYTF

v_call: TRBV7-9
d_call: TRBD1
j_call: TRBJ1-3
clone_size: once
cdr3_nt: TGTGCCAGCAGCGCTGACAGGGTCTCTGGAAACACCATATATTTT
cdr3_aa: CASSADRVSGNTIYF

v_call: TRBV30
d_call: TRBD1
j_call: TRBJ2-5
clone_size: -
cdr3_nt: TGTGCCTGGGGGACAGGGACAGAGACCCAGTACTTC
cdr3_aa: CAWGTGTETQYF

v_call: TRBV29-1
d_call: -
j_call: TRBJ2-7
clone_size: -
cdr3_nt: TGCAGCGCCGTCGAGGGGGGGGCTTCCTACGAGCAGTACTTC
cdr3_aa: CSAVEGGASYEQYF

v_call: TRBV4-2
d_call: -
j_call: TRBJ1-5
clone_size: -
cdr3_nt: TGTGCCAGCAGCCAAGATTGGCAGACAAATCAGCCCCAGCATTTT
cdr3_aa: CASSQDWQTNQPQHF

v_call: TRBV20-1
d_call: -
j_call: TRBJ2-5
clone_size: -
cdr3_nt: TGCAGTGCTACCGGGACATCCGAGGGAGAGACCCAGTACTTC
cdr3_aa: CSATGTSEGETQYF

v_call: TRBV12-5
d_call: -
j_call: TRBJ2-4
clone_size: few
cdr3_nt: TGTGCTAGTGGGGCAGGACCGTCGGGGAAAAACATTCAGTACTTC
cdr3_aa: CASGAGPSGKNIQYF

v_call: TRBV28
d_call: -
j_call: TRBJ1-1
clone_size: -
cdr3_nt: TGTGCCAGCCCGAACCCAATGAACACTGAAGCTTTCTTT
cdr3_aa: CASPNPMNTEAFF

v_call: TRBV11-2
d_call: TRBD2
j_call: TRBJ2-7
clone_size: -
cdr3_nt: TGTGCCAGCAGCTTCCTTGGACTAGCGGGGAACTACGAGCAGTACTTC
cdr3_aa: CASSFLGLAGNYEQYF